This T cell receptor beta chain was obtained from a study of vaccination effects on CD4 cells after COVID-19. TCRdb's table, derived via immunoSEQ multiplex PCR, lists solely in-frame clones and lacks some. This table holds tens of thousands of clones, less than 85% found once. A roughly ten-day culture period preceded the isolation of CD4+ T cells. Each person got two doses of an mRNA SARS-CoV-2 vaccine, BNT162b2 or mRNA-1273. With regard to this clone: Its cognate antigen is unknown.

The CDR3 length is 15 residues. Germline V lookup: CDR1 SGHDT, CDR2 YYEEEE. The germline V and J ends were trimmed by 2 bases and 1 base, with 10 bases remaining between them. The chain couples TRBV5-6 to TRBJ1-3, with D possibly matching TRBD1 (6 bases). This sequence originates from a human donor who received a COVID-19 vaccine. This specimen consisted of CD4+ T cells from PBMCs cultured without peptide, obtained after COVID-19 vaccination. The CDR3 bases are TGTGCCAGCAGCTTCCCTACAGGGTCTGGAAACACCATATATTTT. It encodes CASSFPTGSGNTIYF.